A selection of T cell receptor beta chains follows, all from one sample in a study of T cells after yellow fever vaccination. Using its own MiXCR run on the 5' RACE reads, TCRdb lists one record per CDR3 protein. The profile shows hundreds of thousands of distinct CDR3 sequences, 5.2% of them singletons. This specimen was CD4+ T cells sorted from PBMCs, taken on the day of the yellow fever booster vaccination. These receptors were collected from a man aged 18-30 years who received the YFV17D yellow fever vaccine. Both conserved end residues are trimmed from each CDR3. Size is omitted from some rows. Given values are once, few, many or a class for expanded clones.

j_gene,abundance,v_gene,CDR3aa
TRBJ2-2,few,TRBV5-4,ASSLRRAGGELF
TRBJ2-5,few,TRBV5-4,ASSLVRGRAGETQY
TRBJ2-1,few,TRBV24-1,ATSDRPRTSGYNEQF
TRBJ2-6,few,TRBV28,ASSSSGSGANVLT
TRBJ1-5,few,TRBV18,ASSPGQGNNQPQH
TRBJ2-1,few,TRBV7-2,ASSSQGSTTYNEQF
TRBJ2-7,many,TRBV7-2,ASSRRPGGASEQY
TRBJ2-5,few,TRBV20-1,SARTRGGETQY
TRBJ2-3,.,TRBV29-1,SAPGVDTQY
TRBJ1-5,.,TRBV4-1,ASSSPGGRQPQH
TRBJ1-1,many,TRBV6-2/TRBV6-3,ASRRENTEAF
TRBJ1-2,.,TRBV5-4,ASTSSREGGYT
TRBJ2-1,many,TRBV20-1,SARPANEQF
TRBJ2-1,few,TRBV2,ASSQQGDAEQF
TRBJ2-3,many,TRBV20-1,SASGRVLRDTQY
TRBJ2-3,few,TRBV20-1,SASLLGGARDTQY
TRBJ1-5,many,TRBV6-6,ASSYRGGNQPQH
TRBJ1-1,.,TRBV15,ATSTREGEAF
TRBJ1-6,.,TRBV20-1,SARVWGITAPLH
TRBJ2-5,.,TRBV4-1,ASSQAGVETQY
TRBJ2-1,few,TRBV7-3,ASSLNPRTSGGFNEQF
TRBJ2-3,many,TRBV5-1,ASSLTGIDTQY
TRBJ2-3,few,TRBV29-1,SAQGPGGPSDTQY
TRBJ1-4,few,TRBV5-1,ASSSTGSATNEKLF
TRBJ1-5,.,TRBV6-5,ASRFGLNQPQH
TRBJ2-7,few,TRBV6-4,ASSLDSVGEQY
TRBJ2-3,many,TRBV7-2,ASSSSVRADTQY
TRBJ1-1,many,TRBV7-9,ASSLDGGAEAF
TRBJ2-1,few,TRBV5-1,ASSLGPKGGRLSSYNEQF
TRBJ2-3,.,TRBV7-3,ASSLTSLAGFTDTQY
TRBJ2-5,many,TRBV7-9,ASSLRASGGRETQY
TRBJ1-4,few,TRBV4-3,ASSQGGRGGPPTNEKLF
TRBJ1-2,few,TRBV3-1,ASSEHRENYGYT
TRBJ1-1,few,TRBV28,ASSRPGTGGTEAF
TRBJ1-1,.,TRBV7-6,ASSFSSLGRTNTEAF
TRBJ2-1,.,TRBV5-1,ASSLAAHNEQF
TRBJ2-5,.,TRBV2,ASSEAPATQETQY
TRBJ2-1,many,TRBV5-1,ASSLTASGAQQF
TRBJ2-3,.,TRBV7-2,ASSLARTSGGLTDTQY
TRBJ1-2,many,TRBV25-1,ASSKGSYGYT
TRBJ2-7,.,TRBV6-5,ASRTGQELTYEQY
TRBJ1-5,.,TRBV12-3/TRBV12-4,ASSFGRRGLLSNQPQH
TRBJ2-5,few,TRBV10-3,AIRSGGGDQETQY
TRBJ2-1,few,TRBV20-1,SASPQGRGFEQF
TRBJ2-7,.,TRBV20-1,SPLTGAYEQY
TRBJ2-3,.,TRBV5-1,ASSFRRTDTQY
TRBJ2-7,.,TRBV12-5,ASGLHRLYEQY
TRBJ1-2,few,TRBV7-2,ASSRGTAMLYGYT
TRBJ1-3,.,TRBV7-2,ASSLGLPVGASGNTIY
TRBJ2-1,few,TRBV24-1,ATSDLPPGAHNEQF
TRBJ2-5,.,TRBV7-2,ASSDRGGEETQY
TRBJ1-1,few,TRBV6-6,ASSGEAF
TRBJ2-5,many,TRBV11-2,ASSLEPRRETQY
TRBJ2-5,few,TRBV5-6,ASSPVQGGETQY
TRBJ1-1,.,TRBV7-3,ASSPRGQLMNTEAF
TRBJ1-6,few,TRBV7-2,ASSLRQPYNSPLH
TRBJ2-3,many,TRBV5-1,ASSLVAGMLTDTQY
TRBJ2-5,few,TRBV7-9,ASRRTGGAFGETQY
TRBJ1-5,many,TRBV6-5,ASRQWGQPQH
TRBJ1-1,.,TRBV20-1,SGVVNTEAF